Shown below are 30 T cell receptor beta chains from a single sample sequenced in a study of regulatory T cells in long-lasting Graves disease. Time point of the sample: persistent/refractory GD, antithyroid drugs over 5 years with positive TRAb. The authors made the TCR library using RNA they extracted from PBMCs. The authors built TCR beta libraries using iRepertoire HTBI primers and Arm-PCR of CDR3 regions. TCRdb re-derived calls from the multiplex PCR reads in MiXCR, one entry per CDR3 protein. The table lists about 290,000 distinct CDR3 sequences, under 25% of them singletons. Sequenced material: peripheral blood mononuclear cells (PBMCs), taken when the disease was refractory, from a patient treated with antithyroid drugs. The receptors originated from a female donor with Graves disease.

Points on this clonotype: A much more abundant neighbour one base away suggests this may be a read error. V gene TRBV20-1 combines with J gene TRBJ2-7; D is possibly TRBD2 (6 bases). The germline V gene encodes CDR1 DFQATT and CDR2 SNEGSKA (reference sequence). Deletions cut 1 base from V and 3 bases from J, with 13 bases between. The CDR3 is 14 amino acids. CDR3 sequence reads: CSARGLVGDYEQYF. The CDR3 nucleotides are TGCAGTGCTAGAGGACTAGTGGGAGACTACGAGCAGTACTTC.

About this clonotype itself: A much bigger clone sits one base away, suggesting this may be a read error. This CDR3 fails to terminate in the conserved phenylalanine or tryptophan, so it likely reflects a read error. V gene TRBV27 combines with J gene TRBJ1-4; D is perhaps TRBD1 (5 bases). The germline V gene encodes CDR1 MNHEY and CDR2 SMNVEV (reference sequence). V shed 4 bases and J shed 8 bases, with 17 bases lying between them. The CDR3 sequence is 15 residues long. This CDR3 is CASSYLGLPEEKLFL. The CDR3 DNA reads as TGTGCCAGCAGTTACCTGGGACTCCCCGAGGAAAAACTGTTTCTT.

This clonotype was counted at least ten times. The V gene is TRBV30, the J gene TRBJ1-2; D not certain. Per the germline V gene, CDR1 is GTSNPN and CDR2 is SVGIG (reference sequence). The CDR3 loop spans 12 amino acids. Deletions cut 3 bases from V and 6 bases from J, with 11 bases between. The CDR3 DNA reads TGTGCCTGGAGCGCTGGGGTAGATGGCTACACCTTC. It encodes CAWSAGVDGYTF.

This clonotype was picked up many times. The rearrangement links TRBV10-3 to TRBJ1-1, with 9 bases fitting TRBD1. CDR3 size: 14 residues. V gave up 0 bases and J gave up 6 bases; unmatched junction bases: 2. Germline CDR1 ENHRY, CDR2 SYGVKD. The CDR3 loop reads CAISESGQGSEAFF. The CDR3 coding sequence is TGTGCCATCAGTGAGTCGGGACAGGGCTCTGAAGCTTTCTTT.

This clonotype was observed many times. The J gene is TRBJ2-7, the V gene TRBV28; D is uncertain. V dropped 6 bases and J dropped 3 bases, with 6 bases sitting between them. This CDR3 contains 11 residues. CDR1 is MDHEN and CDR2 is SYDVKM in the germline V gene. The CDR3 protein is CASSRLYEQYF. The CDR3 nucleotides read TGTGCCAGCAGCCGTCTCTACGAGCAGTACTTC.

This chain connects TRBV11-2 to TRBJ2-3; possible D gene TRBD2, 6 bases. Trimming took 5 bases from V and 2 from J, leaving 23 bases between them. The CDR3 has 18 residues. Germline CDR1 and CDR2: SGHAT and FQNNGV. CDR3 sequence (DNA): TGTGCCAGCAGCGGGATAATGACGGGGGAGCGTTACACAGATACGCAGTATTTT. Protein sequence: CASSGIMTGERYTDTQYF. Based on the CDR3 plus reference TRBV11-2 and TRBJ2-3, the full variable domain is EAGVAQSPRYKIIEKRQSVAFWCNPISGHATLYWYQQILGQGPKLLIQFQNNGVVDDSQLPKDRFSAERLKGVDSTLKIQPAKLEDSAVYLCASSGIMTGERYTDTQYFGPGTRLTVL.

The chain is built from TRBV5-1 and TRBJ2-7, with unresolved D. V dropped 4 bases and J dropped 6 bases, with 14 bases sitting between them. The germline V gene encodes CDR1 SGHRS and CDR2 YFSETQ. The CDR3 has 13 residues. CDR3 bases: TGCGCCAGCAGCCCTCCAGGCAAGTCCGAGCAGTACTTC. This codes for CASSPPGKSEQYF.

This clonotype has only a few counts. The chain recombines TRBV15 with TRBJ1-3; D remains ambiguous. Between the trimmed V and J ends, which lost 5 bases and 0 bases, there was a span of 11 bases. The CDR3 extends over 15 amino acids. CDR1 is LNHNV and CDR2 is YYDKDF in the germline V gene (reference sequence). CDR3 DNA sequence: TGTGCCACCAGCCCGCGGCAGGCCTCTGGAAACACCATATATTTT. Translating gives CATSPRQASGNTIYF.

This clonotype was counted many times. The chain is built from TRBV11-2 and TRBJ2-2; TRBD2 agrees at 10 bases. V shed 1 base and J 4 bases; nucleotides not matched to a gene: 3. This CDR3 has 16 amino acids. Germline V gene sequence: CDR1 SGHAT, CDR2 FQNNGV. The CDR3 loop is CASSLGLAGVTGELFF. Written as DNA, the CDR3 is TGTGCCAGCAGCTTAGGGCTAGCGGGAGTCACCGGGGAGCTGTTTTTT.

Ten or more counts support this clonotype. The chain joins TRBV2 to TRBJ2-7; perhaps TRBD2 as D (6 bases). The CDR3 is 12 amino acids. The germline V gene has CDR1 SNHLY and CDR2 FYNNEI. V was pared by 7 bases and J by 1 base, with 8 bases between. As DNA, the CDR3 is TGTGCCAGCAAGGGGAGGTCCTACGAGCAGTACTTC. Protein sequence: CASKGRSYEQYF.

This clonotype has a handful of counts. The chain uses TRBV9 and TRBJ1-2, with a tentative D call TRBD1 (5 bases). Germline V CDR1 and CDR2: SGDLS, YYNGEE. There are 13 residues in the CDR3. V lost 0 bases and J lost 5, with 8 bases in between. The CDR3 is CASSVGGGYGYTF. Written as DNA, the CDR3 is TGTGCCAGCAGCGTAGGGGGGGGGTATGGCTACACCTTC. Using reference TRBV9 and TRBJ1-2 for the parts outside the CDR3, the full variable domain is DSGVTQTPKHLITATGQRVTLRCSPRSGDLSVYWYQQSLDQGLQFLIQYYNGEERAKGNILERFSAQQFPDLHSELNLSSLELGDSALYFCASSVGGGYGYTFGSGTRLTVV.

The sample holds many counts of this clonotype. The V gene is TRBV30, the J gene TRBJ1-5; no clear D. Germline CDR1 reads GTSNPN; CDR2 reads SVGIG (reference sequence). Trimming shortened V by 2 bases and J by 0 bases, and 8 bases separated the two germline ends. The CDR3 spans 14 residues. CDR3 DNA: TGTGCCTGGAGTCAAGGATATAGCAATCAGCCCCAGCATTTT. It specifies CAWSQGYSNQPQHF.

This clonotype was seen ten or more times. V gene TRBV3-1 combines with J gene TRBJ2-5; no reliable D call. Trimming removed 0 bases from V and 5 bases from J, with 13 bases in between. Looked up from germline, CDR1 is LGHDT and CDR2 is YNNKEL (reference sequence). The CDR3 length is 15 residues. CDR3 protein: CASSQDAIVGETQYF. The CDR3 bases are TGTGCCAGCAGCCAAGATGCGATAGTCGGCGAGACCCAGTACTTC.

The rearrangement joins TRBV3-1 to TRBJ2-5, with D perhaps assigned TRBD1 or TRBD2 (7 bases each). This CDR3 region has 17 residues. The V gene's germline CDR1 is LGHDT and CDR2 YNNKEL (reference sequence). V was cut by 2 bases and J by 2 bases, with 18 bases left in between. The DNA for the CDR3 is TGTGCCAGCAGCCAAAACCCGGCAGGGGGGGTTCAAGAGACCCAGTACTTC. It translates to CASSQNPAGGVQETQYF.

The genes are TRBV7-2 and TRBJ1-5, with TRBD1 as a possible D gene (6 bases). Germline CDR1 and CDR2: SGHTA and FQGNSA. V was trimmed by 1 base and J by 0 bases, leaving 19 bases between them. This CDR3 contains 19 residues. The CDR3 region has the DNA TGTGCCAGCAGCTTAGAGGGTGGGAGGGGGGCGCATAGCAATCAGCCCCAGCATTTT. Translated: CASSLEGGRGAHSNQPQHF.

This clonotype was seen many times. The chain joins TRBV20-1 to TRBJ2-7, with 7 nucleotides matching TRBD1. V shed 5 bases, J shed 2 bases, and the junction held 6 bases outside the gene matches. Germline V CDR1 and CDR2: DFQATT, SNEGSKA (reference sequence). There are 13 residues in the CDR3. The CDR3 DNA follows: TGCAGTGCTTACCACGGGACAGCCTACGAGCAGTACTTC. Residues: CSAYHGTAYEQYF.

Ten or more counts support this clonotype. CDR3 protein: CASKLDISYEQYF. The CDR3 coding sequence is TGTGCCAGCAAGTTGGACATCTCCTACGAGCAGTACTTC. The chain combines TRBV28 with TRBJ2-7, with D maybe TRBD1 (5 bases). CDR1 and CDR2 from the germline V gene are MDHEN and SYDVKM. V was trimmed by 7 bases and J by 0 bases, leaving 10 bases between them. The CDR3 is 13 amino acids.

This clonotype was counted only a few times. The chain links TRBV20-1 to TRBJ2-7, with a possible D match to TRBD2 (7 bases). The germline V and J ends were trimmed by 4 bases and 5 bases, with 27 bases remaining between them. Per germline, CDR1 DFQATT and CDR2 SNEGSKA (reference sequence). The length of the CDR3 is 17 residues. The CDR3 loop reads CSAKVWGRGGPANEQYF. The CDR3 bases are TGCAGTGCTAAGGTTTGGGGGAGGGGGGGGCCCGCCAACGAGCAGTACTTC.

Points on this clonotype: One junction end disagrees with the germline gene, perhaps due to a read error. The gene calls are TRBV7-2 and TRBJ1-1; unclear D gene. The CDR3 extends over 13 amino acids. Germline CDR1 SGHTA, CDR2 FQGNSA. CDR3 protein: CASERVGNTETFF. The CDR3 region has the DNA TGTGCCAGCGAAAGGGTCGGGAACACTGAAACTTTCTTT.

This clonotype was detected a few times. V and J are TRBV15 and TRBJ2-7; weak D call: TRBD2 (6 bases). Germline V gene sequence: CDR1 LNHNV, CDR2 YYDKDF (reference sequence). Trimming stripped 4 bases from V and 4 bases from J, with 11 bases between. The CDR3 has 13 residues. CDR3 sequence: CATSTRLEYEQYF. The CDR3 DNA follows: TGTGCCACCAGCACAAGACTAGAGTACGAGCAGTACTTC. The full variable domain, completed using reference TRBV15 and TRBJ2-7, is DAMVIQNPRYQVTQFGKPVTLSCSQTLNHNVMYWYQQKSSQAPKLLFHYYDKDFNNEADTPDNFQSRRPNTSFCFLDIRSPGLGDTAMYLCATSTRLEYEQYFGPGTRLTVT.

The count of this clonotype is one. This may be a read error: a much more frequent sequence differs by one nucleotide. The rearrangement links TRBV6-1 to TRBJ1-2, with 8 positions matching TRBD1. This CDR3 is built from 15 residues. Germline V CDR1 and CDR2: MNHNS, SASEGT. V dropped 4 bases and J dropped 7; count of bases not matched to a gene: 11. CDR3 coding DNA: TGTGCCAGCAGTGCCCGGGACAGGACCGTCTTTGGCTACACCTTC. Translation: CASSARDRTVFGYTF.

Only a few counts were recorded for this clonotype. V usage is TRBV28 and J usage is TRBJ2-7, with 8 bases lining up with TRBD1. The CDR3 runs 15 residues. V lost 6 bases, J lost 0 bases, and 7 bases stayed unmatched. The V gene's germline CDR1 is MDHEN and CDR2 SYDVKM. In DNA, the CDR3 is TGTGCCAGCAGCCGACAGGGGTACAGCTCCTACGAGCAGTACTTC. This translates into CASSRQGYSSYEQYF.

The V gene is TRBV2, the J gene TRBJ2-1, with a possible D match to TRBD2 (6 bases). Germline CDR1 and CDR2: SNHLY and FYNNEI. The length of the CDR3 is 14 residues. V lost 3 bases, J lost 9 bases, and 15 bases lay in between. The CDR3 DNA is TGTGCCAGCAGTGATGTGGGGGGTTCCGTTGAGCAGTTCTTC. The encoded protein is CASSDVGGSVEQFF.

This clonotype was detected many times. The chain carries TRBV28 and TRBJ1-2; no reliable D call. Trimming stripped 3 bases from V and 2 bases from J, with 31 bases between. The CDR3 consists of 21 residues. Germline CDR1 and CDR2: MDHEN and SYDVKM. The CDR3 DNA reads as TGTGCCAGCAGTTTCCCTCCCCGATTCCGAGGAATACCCCCCTCGAACTATGGCTACACCTTC. Translation gives CASSFPPRFRGIPPSNYGYTF.

The chain uses TRBV10-3 and TRBJ2-7, with TRBD2 matching over 11 bases. The CDR3 sequence is 15 residues long. The junction had 11 bases not matched to a gene; V was cut back by 7 bases and J by 6 bases. CDR1 and CDR2 (germline): ENHRY, SYGVKD. CDR3 DNA: TGTGCCATCATGGGGTCGGGACTAGCGGTAGCCGAGCAGTACTTC. Residues: CAIMGSGLAVAEQYF.

This clonotype was picked up many times. This chain connects TRBV7-2 to TRBJ1-6; D may be TRBD1 (5 bases). The CDR3 spans 14 residues. The V end was cut by 2 bases, the J end by 9 bases, with 11 bases between. CDR1 SGHTA and CDR2 FQGNSA come from the germline V gene. CDR3 residues: CASSLMGVASPLHF. CDR3 sequence (DNA): TGTGCCAGCAGCTTAATGGGGGTGGCTTCACCCCTCCACTTT.

The sample holds many counts of this clonotype. This rearrangement joins TRBV6-5 to TRBJ2-4, with no clear D. There are 15 residues in the CDR3. Germline values: CDR1 MNHEY, CDR2 SVGAGI. The V gene lost 0 bases and the J gene lost 7 bases, with 13 bases spanning the gap. As DNA, the CDR3 is TGTGCCAGCAGTTACTCGGAAGATGAGCTGAACATTCAGTACTTC. It encodes CASSYSEDELNIQYF.

This clonotype has a count of ten or more. This chain links TRBV30 with TRBJ1-2, with D perhaps TRBD1 (5 bases). This CDR3 has 14 residues. With 2 bases removed from V and 7 bases from J, the gap between germline ends came to 17 bases. Germline CDR1 is GTSNPN and CDR2 is SVGIG (reference sequence). CDR3 DNA sequence: TGTGCCTGGAGTAGGCTCAGGGCAGAGAGTGGCTACACCTTC. Translation gives CAWSRLRAESGYTF. Combining the CDR3 with reference TRBV30 and TRBJ1-2 gives the whole variable domain SQTIHQWPATLVQPVGSPLSLECTVEGTSNPNLYWYRQAAGRGLQLLFYSVGIGQISSEVPQNLSASRPQDRQFILSSKKLLLSDSGFYLCAWSRLRAESGYTFGSGTRLTVV.

The gene calls are TRBV27 and TRBJ1-6; D ambiguous. In germline, CDR1 is MNHEY, CDR2 SMNVEV (reference sequence). The V end was cut by 5 bases, the J end by 10 bases, with 9 bases between. This CDR3 spans 12 amino acids. This CDR3 is CASSTTRSPLHF. The CDR3 coding sequence is TGTGCCAGCAGTACCACGCGATCACCCCTCCACTTT.

This clonotype was counted many times. This chain links TRBV29-1 with TRBJ2-5, with 8 bases aligning to TRBD2. This CDR3 has 17 amino acids. Trimming at V came to 3 bases and at J to 1 base, leaving 13 bases not matched to a gene. Germline loops: CDR1 SQVTM, CDR2 ANQGSEA. The DNA of the CDR3 is TGCAGCGTTGAGTTCGTAGCGGGAAGGGCCTTCCAAGAGACCCAGTACTTC. Amino acids: CSVEFVAGRAFQETQYF.